This TCR beta chain appears in the sequencing data of a study of blood T cells in healthy people across ages. Study-wide findings and caveats: The recorded TCR beta diversity per million T cells decreased in a roughly linear manner with age.

Those donating, healthy Caucasian individuals from Russia, were aged about 6 to 100. Every sample had a minimum of 6 million PBMCs isolated. Together with a sample-barcoded 5' primer, a J-beta primer mix was included in a second PCR lasting roughly 7 to 11 cycles. One entry per CDR3 protein, called by TCRdb with MiXCR from the 5' RACE reads. In the table there are about 830,000 distinct CDR3 sequences, 60% to 80% of which are singletons. This clonotype was counted only a few times. Its specificity is unknown. Trimming stripped 4 bases from V and 0 bases from J, with 10 bases between. This CDR3 spans 16 amino acids.

Specimen: blood. The rearrangement links TRBV12-3 or TRBV12-4 to TRBJ1-6; D gene unclear. The sequence was obtained from a man in his thirties or forties in good health. CDR3 nucleotides: TGTGCCAGCAGTTCCGGCAGGAGCTCCTATAATTCACCCCTCCACTTT. Translated: CASSSGRSSYNSPLHF.